Each of the 26 T cell receptor beta chains below was sequenced from the same sample in a study of blood T cell repertoires in COVID-19. The data were produced by immunoSEQ multiplex PCR, yet TCRdb's version contains in-frame clones alone and is incomplete. Among about 140,000 clones, 87% were seen once, and the ten largest hold about 10%. Sequenced input: PBMCs or T cells enriched from blood (not recorded which). These receptor sequences come from a man aged 55 to 70 who had recovered from COVID-19.

The V and J genes are TRBV7-9 and TRBJ1-1; the D gene is possibly TRBD1 (6 bases). Trimming pared 0 bases from V and 1 base from J, leaving 6 bases between. CDR1 is SEHNR, CDR2 FQNEAQ, per germline (reference sequence). CDR3 length equals 14 residues. Here the CDR3 reads CASSLAGGNTEAFF. CDR3 coding DNA: TGTGCCAGCAGCTTAGCAGGGGGGAACACTGAAGCTTTCTTT.

V and J are TRBV4-2 and TRBJ2-3, with 10 bases identical to TRBD2. Germline V gene sequence: CDR1 LGHNA, CDR2 YNFKEQ. V dropped 0 bases and J dropped 5; count of bases not matched to a gene: 2. This CDR3 is built from 15 residues. CDR3: CASSQEAGGQDTQYF. The CDR3 DNA follows: TGTGCCAGCAGCCAAGAAGCGGGAGGGCAAGATACGCAGTATTTT.

Remarks on this clone: The same CDR3 can be traced to other DNA sequences in this sample. In DNA, the CDR3 is TGCGCCAGCAGCCCCGGACTAGCGGGGGCCCAAGAGACCCAGTACTTC. It specifies CASSPGLAGAQETQYF. The gene calls are TRBV5-1 and TRBJ2-5, with 13 bases lining up with TRBD2. Germline lookup yields CDR1 SGHRS and CDR2 YFSETQ. This CDR3 region has 16 residues. Trimming removed 4 bases from V and 1 base from J; junction bases left unmatched: 4.

The chain uses TRBV7-8 and TRBJ2-6; D perhaps matches TRBD1 (6 bases). Trimming took 5 bases from V and 3 from J, leaving 11 bases between them. The CDR3 is made up of 15 amino acids. Germline CDR1 is SGHVS and CDR2 is FQNEAQ. CDR3 sequence (DNA): TGTGCCAGCAGCCACAGGGTATTTGGGGCCAACGTCCTGACTTTC. It specifies CASSHRVFGANVLTF.

This sequence joins TRBV24-1 and TRBJ2-7; the D is unclear. V lost 3 bases to trimming and J lost 3 bases, with 8 bases between them. There are 13 residues in the CDR3. The germline CDR1 and CDR2 sequences are KGHDR and SFDVKD. CDR3: CATSDPNLYEQYF. Written as DNA, the CDR3 is TGTGCCACCAGTGATCCTAACCTCTACGAGCAGTACTTC.

This clone was seen more than once but under ten times. This chain uses TRBV28 with TRBJ1-5; D is perhaps TRBD1 (6 bases). Germline V CDR1 and CDR2: MDHEN, SYDVKM. The CDR3 is 17 residues long. The V end lost 3 bases, the J end lost 1 base, and 16 bases lay between the germline ends. CDR3 sequence: CASSFSGGHPSNQPQHF. CDR3 bases: TGTGCCAGCAGTTTTTCGGGGGGACATCCAAGCAATCAGCCCCAGCATTTT.

The chain combines TRBV7-8 with TRBJ2-7; 8 bases align to TRBD1. Germline CDR1 and CDR2: SGHVS and FQNEAQ. The CDR3 sequence is 17 residues long. J was trimmed by 2 bases and V by 4 bases; bases with no gene match: 13. The CDR3 is CASSSVSRGTGPYEQYF. CDR3 DNA sequence: TGTGCCAGCAGCTCAGTGTCTAGGGGGACAGGTCCCTACGAGCAGTACTTC.

This rearrangement joins TRBV28 to TRBJ1-2; TRBD1 matches at 7 bases. The CDR3 is made up of 14 amino acids. CDR1 is MDHEN, CDR2 SYDVKM, per germline. V lost 6 bases to trimming and J lost 2 bases; unmatched junction nucleotides: 6. The chain's CDR3 is CASRATGRNYGYTF. CDR3 in DNA: TGTGCCAGCAGGGCGACAGGGAGAAACTATGGCTACACCTTC.

This clone was detected only a few times. Other DNA sequences in this sample translate to the same CDR3. The V call is TRBV4-1, the J call TRBJ2-1; D is possibly TRBD2 (6 bases). The CDR3 runs 12 residues. V was cut by 4 bases and J by 8 bases, with 9 bases left in between. Looked up from germline, CDR1 is MGHRA and CDR2 is YSYEKL. The CDR3 nucleotides are TGCGCCAGCAGCCTCTCGGGGGATGAGCAGTTCTTC. Amino acids: CASSLSGDEQFF.

CDR3 region: CASSLPDSHREQYF. CDR3 coding DNA: TGTGCCAGCAGCTTGCCGGACAGCCATAGGGAGCAGTACTTC. The rearrangement links TRBV5-4 to TRBJ2-7, with TRBD1 as a possible D gene (6 bases). This CDR3 spans 14 amino acids. Germline V gene lookup returns CDR1 SGHNT and CDR2 YYREEE (reference sequence). Trimming shortened V by 1 base and J by 7 bases, and 15 bases separated the two germline ends. Full variable domain (outside the CDR3, taken from reference TRBV5-4 and TRBJ2-7): ETGVTQSPTHLIKTRGQQVTLRCSSQSGHNTVSWYQQALGQGPQFIFQYYREEENGRGNFPPRFSGLQFPNYSSELNVNALELDDSALYLCASSLPDSHREQYFGPGTRLTVT.

This clone was counted once. The V and J genes are TRBV5-1 and TRBJ2-1, with 7 bases lining up with TRBD1. The CDR3 extends over 17 amino acids. V was clipped by 4 bases and J by 3 bases; unmatched bases: 13. Looked up from germline, CDR1 is SGHRS and CDR2 is YFSETQ. The CDR3, as DNA: TGCGCCAGCAGCCCCCGGGACAGTGGGCTCTACTACAATGAGCAGTTCTTC. It yields the protein CASSPRDSGLYYNEQFF.

The chain is built from TRBV6-5 and TRBJ2-1, with 9 bases matching TRBD1. CDR3 length equals 14 residues. Per the germline V gene, CDR1 is MNHEY and CDR2 is SVGAGI. J gave up 0 bases and V 6 bases, and 0 bases lay outside the gene matches. Written as DNA, the CDR3 is TGTGCCAGCAGGACAGGGGGCTCCTACAATGAGCAGTTCTTC. It translates to CASRTGGSYNEQFF.

This chain connects TRBV10-2 to TRBJ1-4, with D possibly being TRBD1 (5 bases). The CDR3 loop spans 16 amino acids. Deletions cut 2 bases from V and 0 bases from J, with 10 bases between. Germline assignment: CDR1 WSHSY and CDR2 SAAADI. In DNA, the CDR3 is TGCGCCAGCAGTGAGCCCGGACACTCAACTAATGAAAAACTGTTTTTT. Amino acid sequence: CASSEPGHSTNEKLFF.

This chain connects TRBV18 to TRBJ2-1; 7 bases are shared with TRBD1. The CDR3 covers 14 residues. Per germline, CDR1 KGHSH and CDR2 LQKENI. V shed 8 bases, J shed 7 bases, and the junction held 11 bases outside the gene matches. In nucleotides, the CDR3 is TGTGCCAGCAAGGGGACAGCTACGACTAATGAGCAGTTCTTC. It codes for CASKGTATTNEQFF.

V is TRBV20-1 and J is TRBJ1-1; 8 nucleotides agree with TRBD1. CDR1 and CDR2 from the germline V gene are DFQATT and SNEGSKA (reference sequence). Trimming at V came to 3 bases and at J to 6 bases, leaving 6 bases not matched to a gene. The CDR3 has 13 residues. CDR3: CSASSRGLSEAFF. DNA of the CDR3: TGCAGTGCTAGTAGCAGGGGGCTCTCTGAAGCTTTCTTT.

The rearrangement joins TRBV20-1 to TRBJ2-5; 8 nucleotides match TRBD2. Germline assignment: CDR1 DFQATT and CDR2 SNEGSKA (reference sequence). The J segment lost 4 bases and the V segment lost 3 bases, leaving 7 bases of the junction unmatched. The CDR3 is made up of 14 amino acids. The CDR3 spells CSASWGLGGETQYF. CDR3 bases: TGCAGTGCTAGTTGGGGACTAGGGGGAGAGACCCAGTACTTC.

The chain carries TRBV19 and TRBJ1-6; D is perhaps TRBD1 (5 bases). In germline, CDR1 is LNHDA, CDR2 SQIVND (reference sequence). The ends were cut back, 3 bases at V and 5 bases at J, with 14 bases in the middle. The CDR3 covers 16 residues. CDR3 sequence (DNA): TGTGCCAGTAGTATTGTCCCAGGGAATGATAATTCACCCCTCCACTTT. This codes for CASSIVPGNDNSPLHF.

The chain is built from TRBV6-6 and TRBJ1-4, with D perhaps TRBD1 (6 bases). CDR1 and CDR2 (germline): MNHNY, SVGAGI (reference sequence). CDR3 length: 15 residues. V was trimmed by 5 bases and J by 3 bases, leaving 13 bases between them. CDR3 amino acids: CASSPTGSSNEKLFF. CDR3 nucleotides: TGTGCCAGCAGTCCCACAGGGTCCTCTAATGAAAAACTGTTTTTT.

The chain links TRBV27 to TRBJ2-7; possibly TRBD1 for D (5 bases). Germline V gene data show CDR1 as MNHEY and CDR2 as SMNVEV (reference sequence). Trimming stripped 6 bases from V and 6 bases from J, with 15 bases between. This CDR3 has 13 amino acids. The CDR3 DNA sequence: TGTGCCAGCAGAACCGGCAGGGAAGGCGAGCAGTACTTC. Translation gives CASRTGREGEQYF.

The J gene is TRBJ2-3, the V gene TRBV27; tentatively, D is TRBD2 (6 bases). Germline V lookup: CDR1 MNHEY, CDR2 SMNVEV (reference sequence). V gave up 2 bases and J gave up 0 bases, with 6 bases separating them. The CDR3 loop spans 14 amino acids. CDR3 bases: TGTGCCAGCAGTTTAGGGGGGAGCACAGATACGCAGTATTTT. Translated: CASSLGGSTDTQYF.

V gene TRBV4-2 combines with J gene TRBJ1-2; 9 positions agree with TRBD1. The J segment lost 10 bases and the V segment lost 0 bases, leaving 6 bases of the junction unmatched. The CDR3 extends over 14 amino acids. The germline CDR1 and CDR2 sequences are LGHNA and YNFKEQ. The DNA of the CDR3 is TGTGCCAGCAGCCAAGAAATGGGACAGGGTGTCTACACCTTC. This sequence encodes CASSQEMGQGVYTF.

The chain employs TRBV2 and TRBJ2-5, with 7 positions matching TRBD1. The trim removed 6 bases at V and 3 bases at J, leaving 4 bases unmatched. From germline, CDR1 is SNHLY and CDR2 FYNNEI. CDR3 length: 13 amino acids. CDR3 protein: CASSGQAKETQYF. For the CDR3, the DNA is TGTGCCAGCAGCGGACAGGCCAAAGAGACCCAGTACTTC.

The CDR3 sequence: CASSVRGNEYNEQFF. As DNA, the CDR3 is TGTGCCAGCAGTGTCCGCGGGAATGAGTACAATGAGCAGTTCTTC. The V gene is TRBV2, the J gene TRBJ2-1; D might be TRBD2 (6 bases). V was shortened by 4 bases and J by 4 bases, with 14 bases between the two germline ends. Germline assignment: CDR1 SNHLY and CDR2 FYNNEI. CDR3 length: 15 amino acids. The full variable domain, completed using reference TRBV2 and TRBJ2-1, is EPEVTQTPSHQVTQMGQEVILRCVPISNHLYFYWYRQILGQKVEFLVSFYNNEISEKSEIFDDQFSVERPDGSNFTLKIRSTKLEDSAMYFCASSVRGNEYNEQFFGPGTRLTVL.

The genes are TRBV28 and TRBJ2-2; D call uncertain. Germline CDR1 is MDHEN and CDR2 is SYDVKM. CDR3 length: 12 amino acids. The V end lost 6 bases, the J end lost 5 bases, and 7 bases lay between the germline ends. The DNA for the CDR3 is TGTGCCAGCAGGGGCAGAACCGGGGAGCTGTTTTTT. Its translation: CASRGRTGELFF.

This chain uses TRBV5-6 with TRBJ2-5, with 10 bases identical to TRBD2. CDR1 is SGHDT, CDR2 YYEEEE, per germline. This CDR3 is 14 amino acids long. J was trimmed by 4 bases and V by 3 bases; bases with no gene match: 3. As DNA, the CDR3 is TGTGCCAGCAGCTATAGCGGGGGGCGAGAGACCCAGTACTTC. Translating gives CASSYSGGRETQYF. Full variable domain (rest looked up from reference TRBV5-6 and TRBJ2-5): DAGVTQSPTHLIKTRGQQVTLRCSPKSGHDTVSWYQQALGQGPQFIFQYYEEEERQRGNFPDRFSGHQFPNYSSELNVNALLLGDSALYLCASSYSGGRETQYFGPGTRLLVL.

This clone was recorded only once. The chain recombines TRBV28 with TRBJ1-5; D perhaps matches TRBD1 (5 bases). Germline V gives CDR1 MDHEN, CDR2 SYDVKM. Trimming pared 1 base from V and 0 bases from J, leaving 13 bases between. CDR3 size: 17 residues. CDR3 sequence: CASSLSPGSNSNQPQHF. The CDR3 nucleotides read TGTGCCAGCAGTTTATCCCCAGGGTCGAATAGCAATCAGCCCCAGCATTTT.